This is a list of T cell receptor beta chains from one sample in a study of vaccination and CD4 T cells after COVID-19. In TCRdb, the PCR reads were re-called with MiXCR into one record per CDR3 protein. This sample carries under 30,000 distinct CDR3 sequences, approximately 48% of them seen once, and the ten largest clones take about 5.3%. Specimen: CD4+ T cells from blood, collected about 7 months after SARS-CoV-2 vaccination. The source is a human donor who had recovered from COVID-19. CDR3s include the opening cysteine and the closing phenylalanine or tryptophan. Fields, in order: V gene, D gene, J gene, clone size, CDR3 protein, CDR3 DNA. D genes are given only for firm matches. Where a row states a size, it is once, few, many or the class of an expanded clone; other rows omit it.

>TRBV20-1|.|TRBJ1-1|.
CSATSGPNTEAFF
TGCAGTGCCACCTCCGGACCGAACACTGAAGCTTTCTTT
>TRBV27|.|TRBJ2-2|.
CASSLLSGELFF
TGTGCCAGCAGTTTATTATCCGGGGAGCTGTTTTTT
>TRBV20-1|TRBD2|TRBJ2-5|few
CSGTPSTSGTETQYF
TGCAGTGGAACCCCCTCTACTAGCGGGACTGAGACCCAGTACTTC
>TRBV6-5|TRBD1|TRBJ1-6|few
CASSFGTGNSPLHF
TGTGCCAGCAGTTTCGGGACAGGAAATTCACCCCTCCACTTT
>TRBV11-2|.|TRBJ2-7|.
CASSPRVGVGMTYEQYF
TGTGCCAGCAGTCCACGGGTGGGTGTTGGGATGACCTACGAGCAGTACTTC
>TRBV4-1|.|TRBJ2-5|once
CASSQGVLAETQYF
TGCGCCAGCAGCCAAGGGGTCCTAGCGGAGACCCAGTACTTC
>TRBV24-1|.|TRBJ2-1|.
CATAKGGSYNEQFF
TGTGCCACTGCGAAAGGGGGCTCCTACAATGAGCAGTTCTTC
>TRBV27|.|TRBJ1-2|few
CASSLSPLYGYTF
TGTGCCAGCAGCCTTAGCCCCCTTTATGGCTACACCTTC
>TRBV2|.|TRBJ2-7|.
CASSFEDMGTYEQYF
TGTGCCAGCAGTTTTGAAGACATGGGAACCTACGAGCAGTACTTC
>TRBV7-9|.|TRBJ2-4|few
CASSRGTVSSNIQYF
TGTGCCAGCAGTCGGGGGACAGTTAGTTCAAACATTCAGTACTTC
>TRBV27|TRBD1|TRBJ2-7|once
CASRFGQGASEQYF
TGTGCCAGCAGATTCGGCCAGGGGGCTTCCGAGCAGTACTTC
>TRBV2|.|TRBJ1-3|once
CASSVDRGNTIYF
TGTGCCAGCAGTGTCGACAGGGGAAACACCATATATTTT
>TRBV7-9|.|TRBJ2-1|.
CASSTNARRSYNEQFF
TGTGCCAGCAGCACCAATGCCCGCCGCTCCTACAATGAGCAGTTCTTC
>TRBV29-1|.|TRBJ2-3|few
CSVEPITDTQYF
TGCAGCGTTGAACCTATTACAGATACGCAGTATTTT
>TRBV2|TRBD1|TRBJ2-5|few
CASSEAHRGSETQYF
TGTGCCAGCAGTGAAGCGCACAGGGGATCGGAGACCCAGTACTTC
>TRBV15|.|TRBJ2-5|.
CAASRDPETQYF
TGTGCCGCCAGCAGAGATCCCGAGACCCAGTACTTC
>TRBV6-1|TRBD1|TRBJ1-1|few
CASSVGDRGWGTEAFF
TGTGCCAGCAGTGTCGGGGACAGGGGATGGGGCACTGAAGCTTTCTTT
>TRBV7-3|TRBD1|TRBJ2-7|.
CASSYGTEYEQYF
TGTGCCAGCTCCTACGGGACAGAATACGAGCAGTACTTC
>TRBV6-5|.|TRBJ1-1|few
CASSYSRRAGTEAFF
TGTGCCAGCAGTTACTCTCGGAGGGCGGGCACTGAAGCTTTCTTT
>TRBV7-9|TRBD2|TRBJ2-7|.
CASSPRDYFGEQYF
TGTGCCAGCAGCCCGCGGGACTATTTTGGGGAGCAGTACTTC
>TRBV20-1|.|TRBJ1-1|.
CSASLVTNTEAFF
TGCAGTGCTAGTTTGGTCACGAACACTGAAGCTTTCTTT
>TRBV6-4|.|TRBJ1-1|.
CATLGSRGEVSEAFF
TGTGCCACCCTCGGCTCCCGCGGGGAAGTATCTGAAGCTTTCTTT
>TRBV20-1|TRBD2|TRBJ2-1|.
CSARDPWTSVSEQFF
TGCAGTGCTAGAGATCCTTGGACTAGCGTTTCCGAGCAGTTCTTC
>TRBV18|TRBD1|TRBJ1-2|.
CASSPAGGRNYGYTF
TGTGCCAGCTCACCCGCAGGGGGTCGTAACTATGGCTACACCTTC
>TRBV6-5|TRBD2|TRBJ2-7|.
CASSYSAGGHSEQYF
TGTGCCAGCAGTTACTCAGCGGGGGGACATTCCGAGCAGTACTTC
>TRBV20-1|.|TRBJ2-5|.
CSAQTQETQYF
TGCAGTGCGCAGACTCAAGAGACCCAGTACTTC
>TRBV6-1|.|TRBJ1-2|once
CASSPQAGTDYGYTF
TGTGCCAGCAGTCCCCAGGCCGGGACGGACTATGGCTACACCTTC
>TRBV20-1|.|TRBJ2-5|.
CSARDPAGDRETQYF
TGCAGTGCTAGAGATCCGGCAGGGGATCGTGAGACCCAGTACTTC
>TRBV9|TRBD2|TRBJ2-3|once
CASSTAGVRDTQYF
TGTGCCAGCAGCACGGCGGGAGTAAGAGATACGCAGTATTTT
>TRBV23-1|.|TRBJ2-1|.
CASCRTGYNEQFF
TGCGCCAGCTGCAGAACGGGGTACAATGAGCAGTTCTTC
>TRBV20-1|.|TRBJ2-5|.
CSAGQNQETQYF
TGCAGTGCTGGGCAGAACCAAGAGACCCAGTACTTC
>TRBV20-1|.|TRBJ2-2|few
CSAARQAGELFF
TGCAGTGCTGCCCGACAGGCCGGGGAGCTGTTTTTT
>TRBV6-4|TRBD2|TRBJ2-3|few
CASSDSAGGIDTQYF
TGTGCCAGCAGTGACTCGGCGGGAGGAATAGATACGCAGTATTTT
>TRBV7-6|TRBD2|TRBJ2-1|few
CASSLFSGRYNEQFF
TGTGCCAGCAGCCTATTTAGCGGGAGATACAATGAGCAGTTCTTC
>TRBV30|TRBD1|TRBJ2-1|.
CAWSAGTGAYEQFF
TGTGCCTGGAGCGCCGGGACAGGGGCGTATGAGCAGTTCTTC
>TRBV20-1|TRBD2|TRBJ2-2|.
CSATLAGANTGELFF
TGCAGTGCTACACTAGCGGGAGCGAACACCGGGGAGCTGTTTTTT
>TRBV10-3|.|TRBJ2-7|.
CAIAEGAAYEQYF
TGTGCCATCGCCGAAGGGGCGGCCTACGAGCAGTACTTC
>TRBV2|.|TRBJ1-6|.
CASKYRDGYNSPLHF
TGTGCCAGCAAATATAGGGACGGCTATAATTCACCCCTCCACTTT
>TRBV27|TRBD1|TRBJ2-1|few
CASSFRQGGYNEQFF
TGTGCCAGCAGCTTCAGACAGGGGGGATACAATGAGCAGTTCTTC
>TRBV20-1|.|TRBJ1-5|.
CSAEGDSNQPQHF
TGCAGTGCTGAAGGAGATAGCAATCAGCCCCAGCATTTT
>TRBV27|.|TRBJ2-2|few
CASSFRPQPTGELFF
TGTGCCAGCAGTTTTCGTCCCCAGCCCACCGGGGAGCTGTTTTTT
>TRBV20-1|TRBD2|TRBJ2-1|few
CSASAAGEPNEQFF
TGCAGTGCTAGCGCTGCGGGAGAACCGAATGAGCAGTTCTTC
>TRBV20-1|.|TRBJ2-2|few
CSATGRTGELFF
TGCAGTGCCACAGGGAGGACCGGGGAGCTGTTTTTT
>TRBV29-1|TRBD2|TRBJ2-7|.
CSVGFGAGGINEQYF
TGCAGCGTGGGCTTCGGGGCGGGAGGAATTAACGAGCAGTACTTC
>TRBV5-1|TRBD1|TRBJ2-7|.
CASSFEGTGAPYEQYF
TGCGCCAGCAGCTTCGAGGGGACAGGGGCGCCTTACGAGCAGTACTTC
>TRBV27|.|TRBJ2-3|.
CASREGRTDTQYF
TGTGCCAGCAGGGAGGGACGCACAGATACGCAGTATTTT